This is a list of T cell receptor beta chains from one sample in a study of read filtering for tumor transcriptome and immune sequencing. Via MiXCR, TCRdb re-called the reads, giving one row per CDR3 protein. The sample holds 50,000 or so distinct CDR3 sequences, around 12% seen once. The sequenced sample consisted of a population of CD138-negative cells sorted from bone marrow. These receptor sequences come from a donor older than 35 with multiple myeloma. The CDR3 runs from the conserved cysteine through the conserved F or W.

J	V	CDR3
TRBJ1-3	TRBV18	CASSPSDSKTGNTMYF
TRBJ2-4	TRBV28	CASSLGGPNIQYF
TRBJ2-7	TRBV29-1	CSVEADTGEQYF
TRBJ2-3	TRBV7-3	CASSQLAGGGTDTQYF
TRBJ2-1	TRBV20-1	CSASALRYNEQFF
TRBJ2-1	TRBV2	CASSRQGANYNEQFF
TRBJ2-3	TRBV30	CAWGPVTDTQYF
TRBJ2-7	TRBV11-2	CASSGQERTYEQYF
TRBJ2-5	TRBV20-1	CSAKGLAGGGQETQYF
TRBJ2-3	TRBV29-1	CSIESGDTQYF
TRBJ2-1	TRBV7-9	CASSTESATTYNEQFF
TRBJ1-1	TRBV11-3	CASSSRGGSRAEAFF
TRBJ2-5	TRBV18	CASSPAKETQYF
TRBJ2-2	TRBV20-1	CSARERRENTGELFF
TRBJ2-5	TRBV20-1	CSASEPSSETQYF
TRBJ2-6	TRBV3-1	CASSGRGSGANVLTF
TRBJ2-1	TRBV3-1	CASSHNPGLASGEQFF
TRBJ2-4	TRBV7-2	CASSSSRTGSAKNIQYF
TRBJ2-5	TRBV7-9	CASSGTGTSGFLGQETQYF
TRBJ2-5	TRBV20-1	CSARSLEGVGAEETQYF
TRBJ2-7	TRBV15	CATSPNPGEQYF
TRBJ2-7	TRBV29-1	CIPDEAGLVYEQYF
TRBJ2-3	TRBV4-1	CASSLPLPTSLSTDTQYF
TRBJ2-3	TRBV7-8	CASSLALSGGGDTQYF
TRBJ2-1	TRBV5-4	CASSLRGLTIEQFF
TRBJ2-7	TRBV28	CASSPPGQGTYEQYF
TRBJ1-5	TRBV6-6	CASTDRNNQPQHF
TRBJ2-1	TRBV20-1	CSATDRARLSYNEQFF
TRBJ2-5	TRBV28	CASMSAGYQETQYF
TRBJ2-2	TRBV6-5	CASALEGSGELFF
TRBJ2-3	TRBV20-1	CSALRSGYTDTQYF
TRBJ2-4	TRBV18	CASSRPGQPKNIQYF
TRBJ2-1	TRBV7-3	CASSLRRTPSYNEQFF
TRBJ2-2	TRBV7-9	CARKPIAGTNTGELFF
TRBJ2-5	TRBV5-5	CASSRTGPQETQYF
TRBJ2-7	TRBV3-1	CATTGAAGSGEQYF
TRBJ2-2	TRBV5-1	CASSQKTATNTGELFF
TRBJ2-3	TRBV4-1	CASSQASASTDTQYF
TRBJ2-7	TRBV28	CASRVRNEQYF
TRBJ2-3	TRBV7-9	CASSQAPDTQYF
TRBJ1-5	TRBV6-5	CASRRGSTSNQPQHF
TRBJ1-1	TRBV20-1	CSARRESGGTEAFF
TRBJ1-1	TRBV30	CAGTTRTLNTEAFF
TRBJ2-1	TRBV19	CASREGEDWDEQFF
TRBJ1-5	TRBV19	CASQKGEEDQPQHF
TRBJ2-5	TRBV5-1	CASSRTGGRETQYF
TRBJ2-7	TRBV20-1	CSARALAEGNEQYF
TRBJ2-2	TRBV19	CASSIAGIANTGELFF
TRBJ2-7	TRBV29-1	CSVGAGVTYEQYF
TRBJ1-1	TRBV11-3	CASSSLGTGEDAEAFF
TRBJ2-3	TRBV5-4	CASSLGQGWRDTQYF
TRBJ1-4	TRBV13	CASSRAPTANGNEKLFF
TRBJ2-4	TRBV24-1	CATSGLHVGLADIQYF